These 8 T cell receptor beta chains share one sample of origin, sequenced in a study of early T cells in non-severe SARS-CoV-2 infection. TCRdb used MiXCR to reprocess the 5' RACE reads, holding one entry per CDR3 protein. Of 20,000 to 25,000 distinct CDR3 sequences listed, over 4% are singletons. Sequencing input: whole blood. The source of these receptors is an adult who was a healthcare worker with PCR-confirmed SARS-CoV-2 infection or an uninfected control (not recorded which).

This clonotype was recorded many times. The chain employs TRBV7-9 and TRBJ1-1, with D tentatively TRBD1 (5 bases). From germline, CDR1 is SEHNR and CDR2 FQNEAQ (reference sequence). The CDR3 length is 16 residues. V was trimmed by 5 bases and J by 7 bases, leaving 23 bases between them. The CDR3 region is CASSPLLVRAVSEAFF. The CDR3, as DNA: TGTGCCAGCAGCCCCCTATTGGTCAGGGCAGTGAGTGAAGCTTTCTTT.

This clonotype came up many times. The rearrangement links TRBV7-2 to TRBJ1-5, with D unresolved. The CDR3 runs 12 residues. CDR1 and CDR2 from the germline V gene are SGHTA and FQGNSA. Trimming pared 5 bases from V and 8 bases from J, leaving 10 bases between. The CDR3 DNA reads as TGTGCCAGCAGCAAAAGTCGCAAGCCCCAGCATTTT. Residues: CASSKSRKPQHF.

This clonotype occurred many times. This rearrangement joins TRBV6-2 or TRBV6-3 to TRBJ1-6; perhaps TRBD1 as D (5 bases). V shed 6 bases and J shed 0 bases, with 9 bases lying between them. In germline, CDR1 is MNHEY, CDR2 SVGEGT. The CDR3 has 15 amino acids. The CDR3 here is CASRTVSSYNSPLHF. DNA for the CDR3: TGTGCCAGCAGGACAGTAAGCTCCTATAATTCACCCCTCCACTTT.

This clonotype was observed at least ten times. This chain joins TRBV10-3 and TRBJ1-6; the match to TRBD1 covers 8 bases. This CDR3 region has 15 residues. J lost 5 bases, V lost 7 bases, and 7 bases had no gene match. The germline gives CDR1 ENHRY, CDR2 SYGVKD. CDR3 nucleotides: TGTGCCATCAAACGAGACAGGGGAGATAATTCACCCCTCCACTTT. As protein: CAIKRDRGDNSPLHF.

The chain uses TRBV5-6 and TRBJ1-6; D unresolved. Germline V gene data show CDR1 as SGHDT and CDR2 as YYEEEE. The CDR3 contains 16 residues. Trimming took 4 bases from V and 0 from J, leaving 11 bases between them. CDR3 loop: CASSPAGSSYNSPLHF. The CDR3 bases are TGTGCCAGCAGCCCGGCAGGAAGCTCCTATAATTCACCCCTCCACTTT.

CDR3 sequence reads: CATSDLMGGRQFF. The CDR3 bases are TGTGCCACCAGTGATTTGATGGGTGGGCGGCAGTTCTTC. The chain is built from TRBV24-1 and TRBJ2-1; D unresolved. Trimming removed 0 bases at V and 12 bases at J, with 11 bases between. This CDR3 has 13 amino acids. Germline V gene data show CDR1 as KGHDR and CDR2 as SFDVKD.

There are many counts of this clonotype. The chain is built from TRBV7-9 and TRBJ1-1; no clear D. The CDR3 is 13 residues long. The germline V gene encodes CDR1 SEHNR and CDR2 FQNEAQ (reference sequence). Trimming took off 3 bases at V and 3 bases at J, with 8 bases between the two ends. CDR3 region: CASSFSGDTEAFF. The CDR3 bases are TGTGCCAGCAGCTTTTCCGGGGACACTGAAGCTTTCTTT.

The chain recombines TRBV7-8 with TRBJ2-1; TRBD2 aligns across 12 bases. The germline gives CDR1 SGHVS, CDR2 FQNEAQ. V was clipped by 4 bases and J by 6 bases; unmatched bases: 13. The CDR3 sequence is 18 residues long. CDR3 amino acids: CASSSLGRTSGASNEQFF. CDR3 nucleotide sequence: TGTGCCAGCAGCTCCTTAGGGAGGACTAGCGGGGCGAGCAATGAGCAGTTCTTC. The variable domain in full, completed from reference TRBV7-8 and TRBJ2-1, reads GAGVSQSPRYKVAKRGQDVALRCDPISGHVSLFWYQQALGQGPEFLTYFQNEAQLDKSGLPSDRFFAERPEGSVSTLKIQRTQQEDSAVYLCASSSLGRTSGASNEQFFGPGTRLTVL.